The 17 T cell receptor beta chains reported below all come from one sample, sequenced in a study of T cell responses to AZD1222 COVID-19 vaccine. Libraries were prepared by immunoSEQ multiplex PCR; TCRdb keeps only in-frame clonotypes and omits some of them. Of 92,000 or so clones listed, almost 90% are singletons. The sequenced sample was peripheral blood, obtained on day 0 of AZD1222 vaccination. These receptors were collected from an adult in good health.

This CDR3 reads CASSFWPGTGELFF. CDR3 in DNA: TGTGCCAGCAGCTTCTGGCCGGGGACCGGGGAGCTGTTTTTT. This chain connects TRBV7-2 to TRBJ2-2; perhaps TRBD2 as D (5 bases). Germline CDR1 and CDR2: SGHTA and FQGNSA. The CDR3 contains 14 residues. Trimming stripped 3 bases from V and 5 bases from J, with 10 bases between.

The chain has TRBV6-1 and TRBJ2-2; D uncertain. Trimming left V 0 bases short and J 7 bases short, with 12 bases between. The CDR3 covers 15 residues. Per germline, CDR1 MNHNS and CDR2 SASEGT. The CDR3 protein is CASSEASRVLGELFF. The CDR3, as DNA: TGTGCCAGCAGTGAAGCGTCGCGTGTTCTCGGGGAGCTGTTTTTT.

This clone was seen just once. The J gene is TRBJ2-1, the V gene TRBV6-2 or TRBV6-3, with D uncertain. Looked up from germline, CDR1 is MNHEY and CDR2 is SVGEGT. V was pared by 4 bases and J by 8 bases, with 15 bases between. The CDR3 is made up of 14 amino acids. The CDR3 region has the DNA TGTGCCAGCAGTTCTAGGAAAAGGTCCGATGAGCAGTTCTTC. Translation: CASSSRKRSDEQFF.

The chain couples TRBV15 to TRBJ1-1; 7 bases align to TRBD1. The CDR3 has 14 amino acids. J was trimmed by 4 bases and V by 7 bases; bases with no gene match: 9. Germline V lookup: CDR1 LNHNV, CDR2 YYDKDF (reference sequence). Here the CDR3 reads CATTRGGSGTEAFF. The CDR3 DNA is TGTGCCACCACCAGGGGGGGGAGCGGCACTGAAGCTTTCTTT.

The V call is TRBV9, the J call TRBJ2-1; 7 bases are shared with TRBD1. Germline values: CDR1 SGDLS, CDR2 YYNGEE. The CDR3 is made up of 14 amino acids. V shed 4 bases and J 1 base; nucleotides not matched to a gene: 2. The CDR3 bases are TGTGCCAGCAGCAAGACAGGGTCCTACAATGAGCAGTTCTTC. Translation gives CASSKTGSYNEQFF.

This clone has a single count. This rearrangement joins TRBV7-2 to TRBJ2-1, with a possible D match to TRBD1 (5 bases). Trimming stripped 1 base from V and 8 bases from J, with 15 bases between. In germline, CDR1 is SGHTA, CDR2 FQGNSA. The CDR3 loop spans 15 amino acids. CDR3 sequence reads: CASSLVPGQGDEQFF. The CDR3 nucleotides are TGTGCCAGCAGCTTAGTCCCAGGGCAGGGCGATGAGCAGTTCTTC.

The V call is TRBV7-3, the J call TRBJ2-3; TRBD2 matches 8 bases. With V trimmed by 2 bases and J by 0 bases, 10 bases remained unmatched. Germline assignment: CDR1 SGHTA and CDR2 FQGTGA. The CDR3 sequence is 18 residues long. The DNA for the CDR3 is TGTGCCAGCAGCTTACCTAAGAGACTAGCGTCTAGCACAGATACGCAGTATTTT. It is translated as CASSLPKRLASSTDTQYF.

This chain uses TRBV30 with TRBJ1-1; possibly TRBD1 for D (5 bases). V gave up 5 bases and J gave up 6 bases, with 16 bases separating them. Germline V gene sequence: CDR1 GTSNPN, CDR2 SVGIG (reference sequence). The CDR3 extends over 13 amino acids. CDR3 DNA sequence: TGTGCCTGGGAACCAGGGACGGCCTCTGAAGCTTTCTTT. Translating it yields CAWEPGTASEAFF.

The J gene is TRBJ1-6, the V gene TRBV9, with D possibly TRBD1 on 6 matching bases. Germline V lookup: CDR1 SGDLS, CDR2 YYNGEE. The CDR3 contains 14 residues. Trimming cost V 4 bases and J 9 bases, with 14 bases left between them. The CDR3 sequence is CASSLTGFGSPLHF. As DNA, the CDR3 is TGTGCCAGCAGCCTCACAGGGTTCGGTTCACCCCTCCACTTT.

The CDR3 region has the DNA TGTGCCTGGAGTGTAATGCTGGGCTCTGGAAACACCATATATTTT. This encodes CAWSVMLGSGNTIYF. The V gene is TRBV30, the J gene TRBJ1-3; D is ambiguous. The length of the CDR3 is 15 residues. Deletions cut 0 bases from V and 0 bases from J, with 9 bases between. Germline-derived CDR1 and CDR2 are GTSNPN and SVGIG (reference sequence).

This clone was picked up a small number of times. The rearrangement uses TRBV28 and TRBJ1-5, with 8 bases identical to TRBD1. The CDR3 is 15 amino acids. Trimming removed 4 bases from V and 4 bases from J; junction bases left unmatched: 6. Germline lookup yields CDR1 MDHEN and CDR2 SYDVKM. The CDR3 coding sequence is TGTGCCAGCAGTTCTGGACAGGGCCTTAATCAGCCCCAGCATTTT. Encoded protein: CASSSGQGLNQPQHF.

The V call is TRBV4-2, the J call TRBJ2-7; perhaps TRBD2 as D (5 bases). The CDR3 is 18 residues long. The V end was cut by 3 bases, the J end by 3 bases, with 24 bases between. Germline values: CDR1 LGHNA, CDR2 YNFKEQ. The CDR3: CASSQDIFLSGSYYEQYF. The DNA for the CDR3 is TGTGCCAGCAGCCAGGATATCTTCCTTTCGGGGTCATACTACGAGCAGTACTTC.

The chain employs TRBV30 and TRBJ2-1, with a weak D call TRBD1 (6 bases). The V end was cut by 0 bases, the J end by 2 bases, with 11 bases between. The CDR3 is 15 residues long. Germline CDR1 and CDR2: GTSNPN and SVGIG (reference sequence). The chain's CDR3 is CAWSVPGAPYNEQFF. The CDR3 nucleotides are TGTGCCTGGAGTGTTCCAGGGGCCCCCTACAATGAGCAGTTCTTC.

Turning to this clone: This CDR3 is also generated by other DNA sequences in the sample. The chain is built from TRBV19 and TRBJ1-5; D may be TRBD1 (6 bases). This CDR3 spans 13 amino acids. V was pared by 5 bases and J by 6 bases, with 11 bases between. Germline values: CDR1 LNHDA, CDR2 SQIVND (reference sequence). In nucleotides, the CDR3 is TGTGCCAGTAGTGGACAGTGGGGTCAGCCCCAGCATTTT. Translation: CASSGQWGQPQHF.

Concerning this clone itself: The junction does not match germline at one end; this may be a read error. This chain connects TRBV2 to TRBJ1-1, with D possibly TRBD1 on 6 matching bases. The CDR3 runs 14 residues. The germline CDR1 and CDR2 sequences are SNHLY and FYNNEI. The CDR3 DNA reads TGTGCCAGCAGTGTCATCACAGGGAACGCTGAAGCTTTCTTT. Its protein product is CASSVITGNAEAFF.

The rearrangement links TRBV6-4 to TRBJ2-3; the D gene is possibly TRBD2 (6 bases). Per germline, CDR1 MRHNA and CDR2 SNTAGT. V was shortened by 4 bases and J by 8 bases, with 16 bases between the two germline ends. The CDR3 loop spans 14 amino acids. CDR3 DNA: TGTGCCAGCAGTGCGGGGGACCAGAGACGTACGCAGTATTTT. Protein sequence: CASSAGDQRRTQYF.

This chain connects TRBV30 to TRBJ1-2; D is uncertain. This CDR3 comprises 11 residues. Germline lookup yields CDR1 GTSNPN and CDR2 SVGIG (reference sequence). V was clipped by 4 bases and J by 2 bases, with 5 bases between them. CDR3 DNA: TGTGCCTGGAAGAGAAACTATGGCTACACCTTC. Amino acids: CAWKRNYGYTF. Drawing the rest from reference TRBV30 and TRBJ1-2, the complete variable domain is SQTIHQWPATLVQPVGSPLSLECTVEGTSNPNLYWYRQAAGRGLQLLFYSVGIGQISSEVPQNLSASRPQDRQFILSSKKLLLSDSGFYLCAWKRNYGYTFGSGTRLTVV.